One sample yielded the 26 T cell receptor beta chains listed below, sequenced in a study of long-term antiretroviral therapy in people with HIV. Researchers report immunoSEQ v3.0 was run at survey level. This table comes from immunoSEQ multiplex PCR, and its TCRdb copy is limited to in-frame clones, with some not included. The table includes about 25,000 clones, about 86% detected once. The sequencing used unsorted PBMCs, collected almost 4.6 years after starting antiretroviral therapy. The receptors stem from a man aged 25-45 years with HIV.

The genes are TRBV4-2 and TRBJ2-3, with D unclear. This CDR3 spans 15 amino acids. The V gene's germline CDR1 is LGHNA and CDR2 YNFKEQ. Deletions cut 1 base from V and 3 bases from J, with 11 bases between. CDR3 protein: CASSQVRSSTDTQYF. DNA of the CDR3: TGTGCCAGCAGCCAAGTACGCTCTTCAACAGATACGCAGTATTTT.

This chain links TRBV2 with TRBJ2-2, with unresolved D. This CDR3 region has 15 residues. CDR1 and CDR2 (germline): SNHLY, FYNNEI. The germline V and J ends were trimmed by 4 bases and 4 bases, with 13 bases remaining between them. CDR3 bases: TGTGCCAGCAGTGTAAGGCTAGTAGGCACCGGGGAGCTGTTTTTT. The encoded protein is CASSVRLVGTGELFF.

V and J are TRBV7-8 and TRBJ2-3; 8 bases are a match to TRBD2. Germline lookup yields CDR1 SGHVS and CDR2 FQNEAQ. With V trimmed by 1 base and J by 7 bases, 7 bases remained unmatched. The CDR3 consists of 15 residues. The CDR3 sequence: CASSLGGLVGYTQYF. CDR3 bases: TGTGCCAGCAGCTTAGGGGGACTAGTCGGGTATACGCAGTATTTT.

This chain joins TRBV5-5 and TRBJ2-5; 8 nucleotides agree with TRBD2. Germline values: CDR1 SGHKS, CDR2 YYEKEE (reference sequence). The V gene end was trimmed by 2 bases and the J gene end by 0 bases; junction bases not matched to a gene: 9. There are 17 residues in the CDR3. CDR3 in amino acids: CASSFGARGGYQETQYF. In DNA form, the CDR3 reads TGTGCCAGCAGCTTTGGGGCCCGCGGGGGGTACCAAGAGACCCAGTACTTC. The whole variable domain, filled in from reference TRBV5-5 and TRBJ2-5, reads DAGVTQSPTHLIKTRGQQVTLRCSPISGHKSVSWYQQVLGQGPQFIFQYYEKEERGRGNFPDRFSARQFPNYSSELNVNALLLGDSALYLCASSFGARGGYQETQYFGPGTRLLVL.

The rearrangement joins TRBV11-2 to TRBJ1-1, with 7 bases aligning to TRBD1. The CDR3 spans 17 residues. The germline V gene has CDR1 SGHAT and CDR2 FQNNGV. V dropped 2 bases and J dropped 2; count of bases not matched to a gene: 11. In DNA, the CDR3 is TGTGCCAGCAGCTTAACGGCTCCCAGGGGGAGCAACACTGAAGCTTTCTTT. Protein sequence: CASSLTAPRGSNTEAFF.

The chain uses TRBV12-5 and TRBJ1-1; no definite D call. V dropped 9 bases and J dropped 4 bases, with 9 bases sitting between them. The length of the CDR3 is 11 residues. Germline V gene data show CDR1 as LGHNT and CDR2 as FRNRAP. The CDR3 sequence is CASGLSTEAFF. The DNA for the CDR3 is TGTGCTAGCGGCCTTAGCACTGAAGCTTTCTTT. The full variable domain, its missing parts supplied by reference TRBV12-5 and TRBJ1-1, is DARVTQTPRHKVTEMGQEVTMRCQPILGHNTVFWYRQTMMQGLELLAYFRNRAPLDDSGMPKDRFSAEMPDATLATLKIQPSEPRDSAVYFCASGLSTEAFFGQGTRLTVV.

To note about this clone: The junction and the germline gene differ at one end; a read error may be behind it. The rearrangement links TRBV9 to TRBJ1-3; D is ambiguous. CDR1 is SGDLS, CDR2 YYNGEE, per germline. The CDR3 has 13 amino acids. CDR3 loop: CASSDLDEEAPNF. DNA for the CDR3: TGTGCCAGCAGCGATTTAGATGAAGAGGCCCCAAATTTT. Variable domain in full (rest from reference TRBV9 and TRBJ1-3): DSGVTQTPKHLITATGQRVTLRCSPRSGDLSVYWYQQSLDQGLQFLIQYYNGEERAKGNILERFSAQQFPDLHSELNLSSLELGDSALYFCASSDLDEEAPNFGEGSWLTVV.

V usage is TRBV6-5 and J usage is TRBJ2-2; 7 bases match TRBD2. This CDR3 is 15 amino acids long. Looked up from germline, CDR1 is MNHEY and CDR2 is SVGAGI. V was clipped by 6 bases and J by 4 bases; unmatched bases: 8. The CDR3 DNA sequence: TGTGCCAGCAGCAGATCGGGAGGCCGCACCGGGGAGCTGTTTTTT. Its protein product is CASSRSGGRTGELFF.

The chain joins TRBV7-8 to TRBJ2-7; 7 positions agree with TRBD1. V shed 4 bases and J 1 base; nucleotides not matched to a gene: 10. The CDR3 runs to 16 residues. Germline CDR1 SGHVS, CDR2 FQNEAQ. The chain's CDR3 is CASSSRQGPTSYEQYF. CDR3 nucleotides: TGTGCCAGCAGCTCCAGACAGGGCCCCACATCCTACGAGCAGTACTTC.

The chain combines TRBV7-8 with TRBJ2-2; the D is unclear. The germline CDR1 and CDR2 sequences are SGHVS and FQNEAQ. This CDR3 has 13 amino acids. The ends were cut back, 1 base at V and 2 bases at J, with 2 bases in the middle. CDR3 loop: CASSLGNTGELFF. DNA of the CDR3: TGTGCCAGCAGCTTAGGAAACACCGGGGAGCTGTTTTTT. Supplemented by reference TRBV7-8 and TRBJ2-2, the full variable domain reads GAGVSQSPRYKVAKRGQDVALRCDPISGHVSLFWYQQALGQGPEFLTYFQNEAQLDKSGLPSDRFFAERPEGSVSTLKIQRTQQEDSAVYLCASSLGNTGELFFGEGSRLTVL.

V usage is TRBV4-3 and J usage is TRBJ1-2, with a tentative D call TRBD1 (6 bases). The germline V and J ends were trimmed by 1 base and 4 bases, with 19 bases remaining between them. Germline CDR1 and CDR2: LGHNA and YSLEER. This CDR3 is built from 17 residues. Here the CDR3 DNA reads TGCGCCAGCAGCCAAGGTCGAGAGGGGGACACCTTCTATGGCTACACCTTC. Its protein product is CASSQGREGDTFYGYTF.

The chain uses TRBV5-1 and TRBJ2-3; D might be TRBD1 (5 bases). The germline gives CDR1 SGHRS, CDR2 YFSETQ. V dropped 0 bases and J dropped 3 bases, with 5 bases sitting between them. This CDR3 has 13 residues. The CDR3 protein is CASSLGQTDTQYF. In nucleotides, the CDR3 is TGCGCCAGCAGCTTGGGACAGACAGATACGCAGTATTTT.

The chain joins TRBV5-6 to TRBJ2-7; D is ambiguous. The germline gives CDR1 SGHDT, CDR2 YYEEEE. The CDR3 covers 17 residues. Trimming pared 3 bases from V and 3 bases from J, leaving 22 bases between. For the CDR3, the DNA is TGTGCCAGCAGCTCGTCGTCTTCCGGGCTATTTCTCTACGAGCAGTACTTC. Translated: CASSSSSSGLFLYEQYF.

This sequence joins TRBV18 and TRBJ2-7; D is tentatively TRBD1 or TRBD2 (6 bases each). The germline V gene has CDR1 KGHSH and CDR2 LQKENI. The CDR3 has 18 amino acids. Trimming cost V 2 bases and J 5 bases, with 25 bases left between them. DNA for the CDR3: TGTGCCAGCTCACCATTCGACAAGTTGGGGGGCGCCATTGACGAGCAGTACTTC. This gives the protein CASSPFDKLGGAIDEQYF.

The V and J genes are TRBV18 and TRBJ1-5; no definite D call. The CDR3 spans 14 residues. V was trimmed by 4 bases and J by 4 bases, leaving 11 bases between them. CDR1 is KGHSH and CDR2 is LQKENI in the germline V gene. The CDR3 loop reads CASSRFLDNQPQHF. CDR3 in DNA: TGTGCCAGCTCACGTTTTTTAGATAATCAGCCCCAGCATTTT. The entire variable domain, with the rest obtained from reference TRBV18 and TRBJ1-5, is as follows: NAGVMQNPRHLVRRRGQEARLRCSPMKGHSHVYWYRQLPEEGLKFMVYLQKENIIDESGMPKERFSAEFPKEGPSILRIQQVVRGDSAAYFCASSRFLDNQPQHFGDGTRLSIL.

The CDR3 coding sequence is TGCAGCGTAAGGGAACACACTGAAGCTTTCTTT. The encoded protein is CSVREHTEAFF. This chain connects TRBV29-1 to TRBJ1-1; no definite D call. The CDR3 contains 11 residues. The germline V and J ends were trimmed by 6 bases and 3 bases, with 8 bases remaining between them. Germline V gene data show CDR1 as SQVTM and CDR2 as ANQGSEA.

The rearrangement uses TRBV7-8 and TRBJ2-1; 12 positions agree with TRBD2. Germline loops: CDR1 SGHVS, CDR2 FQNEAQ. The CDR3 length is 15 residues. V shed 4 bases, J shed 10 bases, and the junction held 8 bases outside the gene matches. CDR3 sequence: CASSWSSGRVKEQFF. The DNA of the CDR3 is TGTGCCAGCAGCTGGTCTAGCGGGAGGGTCAAGGAGCAGTTCTTC.

The CDR3: CASSLGPVTIGDTQYF. CDR3 nucleotides: TGTGCCAGCAGCCTAGGGCCCGTCACAATCGGCGATACGCAGTATTTT. This chain links TRBV11-2 with TRBJ2-3, with unresolved D. Germline assignment: CDR1 SGHAT and CDR2 FQNNGV. This CDR3 contains 16 residues. Between the trimmed V and J ends, which lost 5 bases and 6 bases, there was a span of 21 bases.

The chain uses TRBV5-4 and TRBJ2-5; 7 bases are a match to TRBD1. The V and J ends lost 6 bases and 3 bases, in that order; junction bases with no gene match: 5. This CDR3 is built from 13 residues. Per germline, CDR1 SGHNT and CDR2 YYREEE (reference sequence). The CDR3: CASTLDREETQYF. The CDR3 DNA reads TGTGCCAGCACCTTAGACAGGGAAGAGACCCAGTACTTC. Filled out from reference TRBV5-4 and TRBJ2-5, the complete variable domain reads ETGVTQSPTHLIKTRGQQVTLRCSSQSGHNTVSWYQQALGQGPQFIFQYYREEENGRGNFPPRFSGLQFPNYSSELNVNALELDDSALYLCASTLDREETQYFGPGTRLLVL.

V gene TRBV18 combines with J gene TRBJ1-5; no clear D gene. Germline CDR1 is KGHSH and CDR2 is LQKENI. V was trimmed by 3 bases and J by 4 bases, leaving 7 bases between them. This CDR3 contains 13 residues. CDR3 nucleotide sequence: TGTGCCAGCTCACCGGGCAGAAATCAGCCCCAGCATTTT. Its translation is CASSPGRNQPQHF.

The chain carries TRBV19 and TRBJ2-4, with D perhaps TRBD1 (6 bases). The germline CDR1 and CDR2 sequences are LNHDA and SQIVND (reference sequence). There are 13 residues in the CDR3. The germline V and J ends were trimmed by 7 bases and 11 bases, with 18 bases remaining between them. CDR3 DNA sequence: TGTGCCAGTATGCCCTTTAACAGGGACCTTCAGTACTTC. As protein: CASMPFNRDLQYF.

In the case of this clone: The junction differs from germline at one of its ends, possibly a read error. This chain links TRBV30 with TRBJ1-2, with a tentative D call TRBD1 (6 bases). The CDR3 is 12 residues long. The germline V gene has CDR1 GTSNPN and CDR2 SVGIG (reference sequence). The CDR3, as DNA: TGTGCCTGGAGTGTTTCCGGGACACCCTCTGCCTTC. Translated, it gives CAWSVSGTPSAF.

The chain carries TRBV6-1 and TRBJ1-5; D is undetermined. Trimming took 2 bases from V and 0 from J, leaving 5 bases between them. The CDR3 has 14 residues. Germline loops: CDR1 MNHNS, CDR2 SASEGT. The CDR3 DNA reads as TGTGCCAGCAGTGAATGGGGTAGCAATCAGCCCCAGCATTTT. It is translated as CASSEWGSNQPQHF.

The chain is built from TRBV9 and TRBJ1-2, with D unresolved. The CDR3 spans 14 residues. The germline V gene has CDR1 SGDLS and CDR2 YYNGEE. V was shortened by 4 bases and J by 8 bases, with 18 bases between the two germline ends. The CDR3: CASSPTAGVRGYTF. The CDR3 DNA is TGTGCCAGCAGCCCAACCGCCGGGGTGAGGGGCTACACCTTC.

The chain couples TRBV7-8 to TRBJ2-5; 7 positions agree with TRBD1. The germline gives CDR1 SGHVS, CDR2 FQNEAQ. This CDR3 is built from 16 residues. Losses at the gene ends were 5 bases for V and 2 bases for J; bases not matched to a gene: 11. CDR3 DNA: TGTGCCAGCAGCGCTGACAGGGTATTGAAGCAAGAGACCCAGTACTTC. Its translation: CASSADRVLKQETQYF.

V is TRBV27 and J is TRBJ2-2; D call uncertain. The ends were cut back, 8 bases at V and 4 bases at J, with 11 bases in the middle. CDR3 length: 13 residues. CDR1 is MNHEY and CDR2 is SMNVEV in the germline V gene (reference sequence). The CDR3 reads CASGRYSTGELFF. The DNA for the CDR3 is TGTGCCAGCGGACGATACAGCACCGGGGAGCTGTTTTTT.